The clone carrying this TCR beta chain showed up many times. The antigen is undetermined. TCRdb reanalysed the 5' RACE reads using MiXCR and keeps one entry per CDR3 protein. This sample carries about 18,000 distinct CDR3 sequences, around 8.1% of them seen once, and the ten largest clones take about 23%. The data originate from a study of spatial heterogeneity in lung cancer. Study overall: Compared with alpha-chain sequences, beta-chain sequences were consistently detected in greater numbers.

Findings and limits, study-wide: Within tumors, counts of expanded alpha and beta TCRs tracked tumor mutation counts.

The time point was: sample taken at primary tumor resection. Germline-derived CDR1 and CDR2 are DFQATT and SNEGSKA (reference sequence). This CDR3 is 14 amino acids long. V shed 2 bases and J shed 3 bases, with 13 bases lying between them. The input for sequencing was lung tumor tissue, taken at surgery. The chain joins TRBV20-1 to TRBJ1-2; D is possibly TRBD1 (5 bases). The sequence was obtained from a male donor with early-stage non-small cell lung cancer. The chain's CDR3 is CSARISGRHYGYTF. The DNA for the CDR3 is TGCAGTGCTAGAATTTCGGGACGGCACTATGGCTACACCTTC.